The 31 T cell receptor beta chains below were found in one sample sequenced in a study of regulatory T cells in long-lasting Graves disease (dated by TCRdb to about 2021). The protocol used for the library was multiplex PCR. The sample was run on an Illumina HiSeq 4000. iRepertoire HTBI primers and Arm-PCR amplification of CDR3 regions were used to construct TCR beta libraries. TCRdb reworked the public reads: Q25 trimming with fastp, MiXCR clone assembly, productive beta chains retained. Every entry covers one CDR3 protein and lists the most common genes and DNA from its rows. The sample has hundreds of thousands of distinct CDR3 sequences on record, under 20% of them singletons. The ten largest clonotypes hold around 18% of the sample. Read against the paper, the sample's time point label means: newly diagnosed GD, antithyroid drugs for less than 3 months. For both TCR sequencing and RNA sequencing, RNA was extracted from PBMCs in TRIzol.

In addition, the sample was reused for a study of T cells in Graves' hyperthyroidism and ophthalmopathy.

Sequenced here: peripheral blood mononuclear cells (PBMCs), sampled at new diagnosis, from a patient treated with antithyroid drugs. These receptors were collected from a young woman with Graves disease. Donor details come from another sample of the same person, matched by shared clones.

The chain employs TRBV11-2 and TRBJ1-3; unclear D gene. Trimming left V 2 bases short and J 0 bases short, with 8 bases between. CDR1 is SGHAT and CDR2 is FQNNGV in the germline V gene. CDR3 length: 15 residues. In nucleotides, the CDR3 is TGTGCCAGCAGCTTAATGAGCTCCTCTGGAAACACCATATATTTT. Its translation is CASSLMSSSGNTIYF.

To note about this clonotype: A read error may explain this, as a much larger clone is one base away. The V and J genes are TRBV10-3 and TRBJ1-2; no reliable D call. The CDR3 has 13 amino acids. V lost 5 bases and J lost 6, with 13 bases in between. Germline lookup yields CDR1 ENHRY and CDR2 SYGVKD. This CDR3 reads CAISTYSSDGYTF. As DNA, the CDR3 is TGTGCCATCAGTACCTACTCGTCGGATGGCTACACCTTC.

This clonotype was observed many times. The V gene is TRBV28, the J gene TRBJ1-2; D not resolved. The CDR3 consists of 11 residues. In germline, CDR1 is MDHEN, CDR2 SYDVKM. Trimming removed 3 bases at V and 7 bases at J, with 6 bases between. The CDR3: CASSFRRGYTF. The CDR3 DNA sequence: TGTGCCAGCAGTTTCAGACGTGGCTACACCTTC.

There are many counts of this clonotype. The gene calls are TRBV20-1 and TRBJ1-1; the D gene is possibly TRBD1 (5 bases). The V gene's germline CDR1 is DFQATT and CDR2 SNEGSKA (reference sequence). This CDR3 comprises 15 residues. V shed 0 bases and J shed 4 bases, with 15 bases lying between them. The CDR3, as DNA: TGCAGTGCTAGAGATTATCGGGGGATCGTCACTGAAGCTTTCTTT. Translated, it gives CSARDYRGIVTEAFF.

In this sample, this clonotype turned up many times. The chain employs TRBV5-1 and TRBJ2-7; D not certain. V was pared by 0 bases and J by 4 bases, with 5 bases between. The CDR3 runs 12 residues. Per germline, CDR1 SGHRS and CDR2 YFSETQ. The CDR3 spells CASSLVQYEQYF. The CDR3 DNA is TGCGCCAGCAGCTTGGTACAGTACGAGCAGTACTTC.

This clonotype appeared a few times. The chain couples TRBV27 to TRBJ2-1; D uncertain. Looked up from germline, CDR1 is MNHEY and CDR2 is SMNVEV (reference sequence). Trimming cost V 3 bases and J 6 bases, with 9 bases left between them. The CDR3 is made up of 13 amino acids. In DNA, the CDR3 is TGTGCCAGCAGTTTTAGCTATCGCAATGAGCAGTTCTTC. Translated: CASSFSYRNEQFF.

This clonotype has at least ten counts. The CDR3 protein is CASSLIGELFF. The DNA for the CDR3 is TGTGCCAGCAGTTTGATCGGGGAGCTGTTTTTT. The chain couples TRBV28 to TRBJ2-2; D uncertain. CDR1 and CDR2 (germline): MDHEN, SYDVKM. The ends were cut back, 3 bases at V and 7 bases at J, with 3 bases in the middle. The CDR3 totals 11 residues. Full variable domain (remainder filled in from reference TRBV28 and TRBJ2-2): DVKVTQSSRYLVKRTGEKVFLECVQDMDHENMFWYRQDPGLGLRLIYFSYDVKMKEKGDIPEGYSVSREKKERFSLILESASTNQTSMYLCASSLIGELFFGEGSRLTVL.

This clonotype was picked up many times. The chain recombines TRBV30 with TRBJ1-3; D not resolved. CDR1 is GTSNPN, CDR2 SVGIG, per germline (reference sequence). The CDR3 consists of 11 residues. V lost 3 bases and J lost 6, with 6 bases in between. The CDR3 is CAWSELNTIYF. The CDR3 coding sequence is TGTGCCTGGAGCGAACTAAACACCATATATTTT.

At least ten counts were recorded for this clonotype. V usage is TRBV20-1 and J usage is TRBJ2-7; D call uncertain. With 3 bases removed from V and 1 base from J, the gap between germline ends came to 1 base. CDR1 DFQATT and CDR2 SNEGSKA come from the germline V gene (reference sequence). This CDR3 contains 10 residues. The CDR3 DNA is TGCAGTGCTAGGTCCTACGAGCAGTACTTC. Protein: CSARSYEQYF.

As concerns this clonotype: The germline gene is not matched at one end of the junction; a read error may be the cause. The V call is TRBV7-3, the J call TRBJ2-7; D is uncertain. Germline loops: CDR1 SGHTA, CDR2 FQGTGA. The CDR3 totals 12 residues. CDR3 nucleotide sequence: TGTGCCAGCAGTTTAAGAGGTGGTAATACGTACTTC. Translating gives CASSLRGGNTYF. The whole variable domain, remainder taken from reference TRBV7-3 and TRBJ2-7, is GAGVSQTPSNKVTEKGKYVELRCDPISGHTALYWYRQSLGQGPEFLIYFQGTGAADDSGLPNDRFFAVRPEGSVSTLKIQRTERGDSAVYLCASSLRGGNTYFGPGTRLTVT.

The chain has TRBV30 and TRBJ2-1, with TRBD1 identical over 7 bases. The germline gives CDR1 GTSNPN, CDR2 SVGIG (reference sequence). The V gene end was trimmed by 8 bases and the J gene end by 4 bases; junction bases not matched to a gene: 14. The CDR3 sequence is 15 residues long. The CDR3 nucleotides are TGTGCCGATAAACCACCTGACAGGGATTACAATGAGCAGTTCTTC. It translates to CADKPPDRDYNEQFF.

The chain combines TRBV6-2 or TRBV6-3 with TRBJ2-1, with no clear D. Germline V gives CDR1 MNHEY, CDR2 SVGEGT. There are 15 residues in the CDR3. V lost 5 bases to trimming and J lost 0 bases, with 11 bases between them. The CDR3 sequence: CASSEMGISYNEQFF. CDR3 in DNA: TGTGCCAGCAGTGAAATGGGTATCTCCTACAATGAGCAGTTCTTC.

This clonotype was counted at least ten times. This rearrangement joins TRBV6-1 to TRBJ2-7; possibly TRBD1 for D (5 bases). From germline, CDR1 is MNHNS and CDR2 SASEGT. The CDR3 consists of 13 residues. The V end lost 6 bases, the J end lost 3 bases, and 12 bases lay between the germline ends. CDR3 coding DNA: TGTGCCAGCAGCCACGACAGCAACTACGAGCAGTACTTC. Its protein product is CASSHDSNYEQYF.

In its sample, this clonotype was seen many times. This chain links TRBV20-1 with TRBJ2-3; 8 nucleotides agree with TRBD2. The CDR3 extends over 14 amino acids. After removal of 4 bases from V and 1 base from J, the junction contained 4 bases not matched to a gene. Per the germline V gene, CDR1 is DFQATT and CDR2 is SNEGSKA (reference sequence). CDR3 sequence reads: CSANSGERTDTQYF. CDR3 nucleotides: TGCAGTGCTAATAGCGGGGAACGCACAGATACGCAGTATTTT.

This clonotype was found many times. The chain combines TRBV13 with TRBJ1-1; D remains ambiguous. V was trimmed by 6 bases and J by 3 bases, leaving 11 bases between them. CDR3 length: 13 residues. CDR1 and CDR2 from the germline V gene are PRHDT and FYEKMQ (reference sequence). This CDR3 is CASRVLYDTEAFF. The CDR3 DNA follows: TGTGCCAGCAGGGTCTTATATGACACTGAAGCTTTCTTT.

CDR3 DNA sequence: TGTGCCAGCAGTCCCCAGGGGTTGCAGCCCCAGCATTTT. The encoded protein is CASSPQGLQPQHF. J is TRBJ1-5 and V is TRBV12-3 or TRBV12-4; D possibly corresponds to TRBD1 (6 bases). Trimming took off 5 bases at V and 7 bases at J, with 12 bases between the two ends. This CDR3 contains 13 residues.

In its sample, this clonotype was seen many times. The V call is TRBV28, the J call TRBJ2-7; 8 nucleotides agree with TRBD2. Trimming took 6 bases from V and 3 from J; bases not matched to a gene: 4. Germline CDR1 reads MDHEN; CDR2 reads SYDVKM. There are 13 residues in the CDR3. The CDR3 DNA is TGTGCCAGCAGAATCGGGGGGGGCTACGAGCAGTACTTC. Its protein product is CASRIGGGYEQYF.

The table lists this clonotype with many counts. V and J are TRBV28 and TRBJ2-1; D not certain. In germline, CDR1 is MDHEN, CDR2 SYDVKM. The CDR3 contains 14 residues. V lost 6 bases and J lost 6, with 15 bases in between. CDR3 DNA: TGTGCCAGCAGCCGACATACCTCTCCCAATGAGCAGTTCTTC. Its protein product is CASSRHTSPNEQFF.

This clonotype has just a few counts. The CDR3 DNA reads TGTGCCAGCAGCTTTAGCGGGTTCTCCTACGAGCAGTACTTC. Translated: CASSFSGFSYEQYF. The chain has TRBV7-9 and TRBJ2-7; 7 bases align to TRBD2. After removal of 3 bases from V and 0 bases from J, the junction contained 2 bases not matched to a gene. The CDR3 is 14 amino acids. Germline V gene sequence: CDR1 SEHNR, CDR2 FQNEAQ (reference sequence).

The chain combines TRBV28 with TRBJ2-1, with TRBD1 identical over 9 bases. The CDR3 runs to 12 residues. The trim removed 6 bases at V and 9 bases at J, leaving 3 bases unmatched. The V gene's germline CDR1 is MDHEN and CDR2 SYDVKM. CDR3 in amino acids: CASRLQGAEQFF. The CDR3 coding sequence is TGTGCCAGCAGGTTACAGGGGGCTGAGCAGTTCTTC.

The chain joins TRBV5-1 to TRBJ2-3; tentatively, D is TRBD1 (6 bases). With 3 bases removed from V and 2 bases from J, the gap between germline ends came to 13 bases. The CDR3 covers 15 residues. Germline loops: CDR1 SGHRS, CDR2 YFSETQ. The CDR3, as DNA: TGCGCCAGCAGCTCCGCAGGGGACCCCACAGATACGCAGTATTTT. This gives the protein CASSSAGDPTDTQYF.

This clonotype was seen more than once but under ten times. The CDR3 coding sequence is TGTGCCAGCAGTTACTCTCCCGGGACAGCGAGCAATTCACCCCTCCACTTT. This translates into CASSYSPGTASNSPLHF. The V call is TRBV6-2 or TRBV6-3, the J call TRBJ1-6; 7 bases align to TRBD1. CDR1 and CDR2 from the germline V gene are MNHEY and SVGEGT. J gave up 7 bases and V 0 bases, and 9 bases lay outside the gene matches. The CDR3 contains 17 residues.

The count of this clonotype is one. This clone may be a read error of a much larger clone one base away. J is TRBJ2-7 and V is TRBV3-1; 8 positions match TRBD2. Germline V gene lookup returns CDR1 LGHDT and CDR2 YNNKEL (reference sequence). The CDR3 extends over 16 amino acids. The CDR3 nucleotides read TGTGCCGGCAGCCAAGGTCTCAGCGGGGGTGCCTACGAGCAGTACTTC. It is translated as CAGSQGLSGGAYEQYF.

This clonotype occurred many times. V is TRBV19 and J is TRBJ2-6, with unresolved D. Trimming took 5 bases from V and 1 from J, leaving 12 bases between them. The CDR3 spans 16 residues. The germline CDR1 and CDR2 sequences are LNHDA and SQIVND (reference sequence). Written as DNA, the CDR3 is TGTGCCAGTAGTTTAGGTCCCTATTCTGGGGCCAACGTCCTGACTTTC. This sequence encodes CASSLGPYSGANVLTF.

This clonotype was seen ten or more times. CDR3 in amino acids: CASRLQGRDGQPQHF. DNA for the CDR3: TGTGCCAGCCGCCTACAGGGGCGGGACGGTCAGCCCCAGCATTTT. The V and J genes are TRBV2 and TRBJ1-5, with 7 bases identical to TRBD1. This CDR3 region has 15 residues. The germline V gene has CDR1 SNHLY and CDR2 FYNNEI. The ends lost 8 bases at V and 6 bases at J; junction bases unmatched: 13.

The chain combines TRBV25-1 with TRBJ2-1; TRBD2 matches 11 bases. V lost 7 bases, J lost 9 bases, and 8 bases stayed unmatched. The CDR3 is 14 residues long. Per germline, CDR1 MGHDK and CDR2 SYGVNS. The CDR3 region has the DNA TGTGCCAGCACGGATTTAGCGGGAGGGCTTGAGCAGTTCTTC. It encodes CASTDLAGGLEQFF. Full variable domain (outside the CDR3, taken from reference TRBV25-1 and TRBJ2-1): EADIYQTPRYLVIGTGKKITLECSQTMGHDKMYWYQQDPGMELHLIHYSYGVNSTEKGDLSSESTVSRIRTEHFPLTLESARPSHTSQYLCASTDLAGGLEQFFGPGTRLTVL.

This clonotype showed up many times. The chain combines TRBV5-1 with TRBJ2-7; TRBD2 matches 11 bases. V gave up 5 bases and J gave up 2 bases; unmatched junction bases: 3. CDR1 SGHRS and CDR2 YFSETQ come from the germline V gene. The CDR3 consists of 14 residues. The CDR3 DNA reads TGCGCCAGCAGTACTAGCGGGAGCCCCTACGAGCAGTACTTC. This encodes CASSTSGSPYEQYF.

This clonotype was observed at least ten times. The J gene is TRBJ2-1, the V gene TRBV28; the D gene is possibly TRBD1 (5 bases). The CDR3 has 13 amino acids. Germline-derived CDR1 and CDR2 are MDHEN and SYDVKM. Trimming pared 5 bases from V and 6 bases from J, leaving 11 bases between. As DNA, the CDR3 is TGTGCCAGCAGTGGCGACAGTGCCAATGAGCAGTTCTTC. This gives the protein CASSGDSANEQFF.

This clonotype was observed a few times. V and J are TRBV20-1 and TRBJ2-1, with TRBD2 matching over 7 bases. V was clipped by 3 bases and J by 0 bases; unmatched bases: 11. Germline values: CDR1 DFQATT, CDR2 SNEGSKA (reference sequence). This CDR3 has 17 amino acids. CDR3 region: CSARTSTPLSSYNEQFF. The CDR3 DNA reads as TGCAGTGCTAGGACTAGCACCCCCTTGAGCTCCTACAATGAGCAGTTCTTC.

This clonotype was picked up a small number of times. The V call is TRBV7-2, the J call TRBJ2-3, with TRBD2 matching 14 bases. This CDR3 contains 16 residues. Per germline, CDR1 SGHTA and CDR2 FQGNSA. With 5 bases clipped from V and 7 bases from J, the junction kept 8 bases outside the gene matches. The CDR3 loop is CASSPRTSGRRHTQYF. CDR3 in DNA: TGTGCCAGCAGCCCCCGGACTAGCGGGAGGCGGCATACGCAGTATTTT.

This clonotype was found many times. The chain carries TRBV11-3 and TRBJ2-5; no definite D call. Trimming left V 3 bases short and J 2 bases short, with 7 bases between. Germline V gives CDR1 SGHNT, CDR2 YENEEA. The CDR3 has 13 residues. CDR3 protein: CASSFFPQETQYF. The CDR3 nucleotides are TGTGCCAGCAGCTTTTTCCCACAAGAGACCCAGTACTTC.